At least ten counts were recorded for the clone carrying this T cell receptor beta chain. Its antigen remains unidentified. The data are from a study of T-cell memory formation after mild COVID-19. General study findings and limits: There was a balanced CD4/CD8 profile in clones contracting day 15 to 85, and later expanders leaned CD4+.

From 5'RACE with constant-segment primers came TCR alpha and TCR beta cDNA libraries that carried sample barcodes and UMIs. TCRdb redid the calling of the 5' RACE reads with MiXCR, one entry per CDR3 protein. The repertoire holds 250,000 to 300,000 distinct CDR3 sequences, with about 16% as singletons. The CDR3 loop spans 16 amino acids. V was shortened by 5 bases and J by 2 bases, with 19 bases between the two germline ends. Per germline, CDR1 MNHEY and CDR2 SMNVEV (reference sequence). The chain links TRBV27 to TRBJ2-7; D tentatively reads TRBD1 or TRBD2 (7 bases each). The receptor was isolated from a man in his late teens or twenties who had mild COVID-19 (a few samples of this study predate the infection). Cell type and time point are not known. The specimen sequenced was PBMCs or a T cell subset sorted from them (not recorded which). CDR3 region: CASSPGGRGSTYEQYF. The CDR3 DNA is TGTGCCAGCAGTCCAGGGGGGCGGGGGTCTACCTACGAGCAGTACTTC.